This TCR beta chain emerged from a study of cytomegalovirus exposure and HLA in healthy donors. PCR was performed using 60 Vbeta and 13 Jbeta primers. Assay: immunoSEQ multiplex PCR; the TCRdb copy retains only in-frame clones and omits some. The repertoire holds around 110,000 clones, with 55% to 75% as singletons. As concerns this clone: Its specificity is unknown.

Study conclusions and caveats: The investigators catalogued 164 TCR beta chains as cytomegalovirus-associated.

The TCR was taken from a middle-aged woman in good health and CMV-seropositive. The sample taken for sequencing was PBMCs.

The CDR3 reads CASSWGPGQPSYEQYF. The CDR3 DNA reads as TGTGCCAGCAGTTGGGGGCCGGGACAGCCTTCCTACGAGCAGTACTTC. V is TRBV27 and J is TRBJ2-5; 7 nucleotides align to TRBD1. The better agreement between TRBJ2-7 and the DNA end casts doubt on the J call. This CDR3 is built from 16 residues. The V gene's germline CDR1 is MNHEY and CDR2 SMNVEV (reference sequence).